Shown below are 17 T cell receptor beta chains from a single sample sequenced in a study of T cells in Graves' hyperthyroidism and ophthalmopathy. Regions amplified from RNA transcripts were the TCR beta CDR3 regions. An initial round of RT-PCR targeting the TCR CDR3 relied on the HTBI primer set. MiXCR, run by TCRdb on the multiplex PCR reads, gives a single entry per CDR3 protein. The sample records some 270,000 distinct CDR3 sequences, roughly 13% being singletons. Sequences were obtained from blood. The receptors originated from a woman aged 40 to 55 with Graves' hyperthyroidism.

Turning to this clonotype: The junction departs from the called germline gene at one end, perhaps through a read error. This chain connects TRBV18 to TRBJ2-1; D not certain. This CDR3 region has 13 residues. CDR1 and CDR2 (germline): KGHSH, LQKENI. CDR3 sequence: CASSRLRDNERFF. The DNA for the CDR3 is TGTGCCAGCTCACGCCTTCGAGACAATGAGCGGTTCTTC.

This clonotype was observed many times. The V call is TRBV6-1, the J call TRBJ1-5; D possibly corresponds to TRBD1 (6 bases). In germline, CDR1 is MNHNS, CDR2 SASEGT. Trimming took off 5 bases at V and 6 bases at J, with 14 bases between the two ends. The length of the CDR3 is 14 residues. CDR3 residues: CASSWGAVGQPQHF. Here the CDR3 DNA reads TGTGCCAGCAGTTGGGGGGCAGTTGGTCAGCCCCAGCATTTT.

This clonotype was seen ten or more times. The chain couples TRBV11-2 to TRBJ2-4; D possibly corresponds to TRBD1 (6 bases). The V and J ends lost 9 bases and 8 bases respectively, with 11 bases between them. The germline gives CDR1 SGHAT, CDR2 FQNNGV. The CDR3 loop spans 11 amino acids. This CDR3 reads CASSRGDIQYF. CDR3 nucleotides: TGTGCCAGTTCCAGGGGCGACATTCAGTACTTC. The full variable domain, rest sourced from reference TRBV11-2 and TRBJ2-4, is EAGVAQSPRYKIIEKRQSVAFWCNPISGHATLYWYQQILGQGPKLLIQFQNNGVVDDSQLPKDRFSAERLKGVDSTLKIQPAKLEDSAVYLCASSRGDIQYFGAGTRLSVL.

The rearrangement links TRBV9 to TRBJ1-3; D is possibly TRBD1 (5 bases). The ends were cut back, 3 bases at V and 0 bases at J, with 7 bases in the middle. The V gene's germline CDR1 is SGDLS and CDR2 YYNGEE. CDR3 length: 14 residues. CDR3 residues: CASSGGSSGNTIYF. Here the CDR3 DNA reads TGTGCCAGCAGCGGGGGGAGCTCTGGAAACACCATATATTTT.

The rearrangement joins TRBV19 to TRBJ2-3; D uncertain. Germline V CDR1 and CDR2: LNHDA, SQIVND (reference sequence). V was cut by 3 bases and J by 0 bases, with 10 bases left in between. The CDR3 extends over 15 amino acids. Here the CDR3 reads CASSIGQSSTDTQYF. In DNA form, the CDR3 reads TGTGCCAGTAGTATCGGGCAGTCAAGCACAGATACGCAGTATTTT.

This clonotype came up many times. The chain links TRBV6-2 or TRBV6-3 to TRBJ1-5; a possible D gene is TRBD1 (6 bases). Trimming left V 0 bases short and J 11 bases short, with 11 bases between. The CDR3 spans 13 residues. Looked up from germline, CDR1 is MNHEY and CDR2 is SVGEGT. The CDR3, as DNA: TGTGCCAGCAGTTACTCCCCAGGGGAAACCCAGCATTTT. Translating it yields CASSYSPGETQHF.

The table lists this clonotype with many counts. The chain recombines TRBV7-2 with TRBJ2-3; D unresolved. This CDR3 contains 15 residues. V lost 5 bases and J 1 base, leaving 13 bases between the germline ends. Germline CDR1 and CDR2: SGHTA and FQGNSA. CDR3 region: CASSPSRAGTDTQYF. CDR3 DNA: TGTGCCAGCAGCCCAAGCCGAGCAGGCACAGATACGCAGTATTTT.

The chain carries TRBV5-4 and TRBJ2-1, with D possibly called TRBD1 or TRBD2 (5 bases each). Germline values: CDR1 SGHNT, CDR2 YYREEE (reference sequence). The CDR3 is 16 residues long. V lost 3 bases, J lost 0 bases, and 13 bases lay in between. Written as DNA, the CDR3 is TGTGCCAGCAGCTGGGACGCCCCGAGCTCCTACAATGAGCAGTTCTTC. It encodes CASSWDAPSSYNEQFF.

In its sample, this clonotype was seen many times. The chain has TRBV7-6 and TRBJ2-5, with D possibly being TRBD1 (8 bases). CDR3 length: 16 amino acids. The V gene lost 4 bases and the J gene lost 4 bases, with 19 bases spanning the gap. The germline V gene has CDR1 SGHVS and CDR2 FNYEAQ. The CDR3 region has the DNA TGTGCCAGCAGCTCATTACAGGGGGGGTTCGCAGAGACCCAGTACTTC. This codes for CASSSLQGGFAETQYF.

Concerning this clonotype itself: A single base separates this from a much larger clone, so it may be a read error. The CDR3 loop reads CASGTGLATTNEKLFF. CDR3 sequence (DNA): TGTGCCAGCGGAACTGGGCTGGCCACAACTAATGAAAAACTGTTTTTT. The J gene is TRBJ1-4, the V gene TRBV7-9; D remains unclear. The length of the CDR3 is 16 residues. V was shortened by 8 bases and J by 0 bases, with 16 bases between the two germline ends. The germline V gene encodes CDR1 SEHNR and CDR2 FQNEAQ (reference sequence).

At least ten counts were recorded for this clonotype. The chain joins TRBV11-2 to TRBJ2-3; D might be TRBD2 (6 bases). V lost 2 bases and J lost 1, with 13 bases in between. CDR1 SGHAT and CDR2 FQNNGV come from the germline V gene. CDR3 size: 16 residues. DNA for the CDR3: TGTGCCAGCAGCTTATCGGGCGGGATCGGCACAGATACGCAGTATTTT. This codes for CASSLSGGIGTDTQYF.

This chain connects TRBV10-3 to TRBJ1-3, with unresolved D. Per germline, CDR1 ENHRY and CDR2 SYGVKD. V was shortened by 10 bases and J by 0 bases, with 10 bases between the two germline ends. The CDR3 is 13 residues long. CDR3: CATIQSSGNTIYF. CDR3 coding DNA: TGTGCCACCATACAGAGCTCTGGAAACACCATATATTTT.

CDR3 DNA: TGCGCCAGCAGCCAAGATGATTCGAGAGGGTGGGACTACGAGCAGTACTTC. Its protein product is CASSQDDSRGWDYEQYF. The chain recombines TRBV4-1 with TRBJ2-7; a weak D match, TRBD2 (5 bases). The germline CDR1 and CDR2 sequences are MGHRA and YSYEKL. Trimming took 0 bases from V and 3 from J, leaving 18 bases between them. The CDR3 loop spans 17 amino acids.

A word on this clonotype: A read error is possible here, since a much larger clone lies one base away. The genes are TRBV6-1 and TRBJ2-1; the match to TRBD1 covers 10 bases. V shed 7 bases, J shed 9 bases, and the junction held 12 bases outside the gene matches. CDR1 and CDR2 from the germline V gene are MNHNS and SASEGT. The CDR3 sequence is 15 residues long. The CDR3 DNA sequence: TGTGCCAGCATTCTTCCGGGACAGGGGAGGAGTGAGCAGTTCTTC. Translation: CASILPGQGRSEQFF.

At least ten counts were recorded for this clonotype. V is TRBV3-1 and J is TRBJ2-3; D remains unclear. Trimming stripped 4 bases from V and 3 bases from J, with 8 bases between. The V gene's germline CDR1 is LGHDT and CDR2 YNNKEL (reference sequence). The CDR3 contains 13 residues. The CDR3, as DNA: TGTGCCAGCAGCCCGGCGGAGACAGATACGCAGTATTTT. Its protein product is CASSPAETDTQYF.

There are many counts of this clonotype. This chain connects TRBV20-1 to TRBJ2-3; the D is unclear. V lost 3 bases, J lost 2 bases, and 15 bases lay in between. This CDR3 has 15 residues. From germline, CDR1 is DFQATT and CDR2 SNEGSKA (reference sequence). The DNA of the CDR3 is TGCAGTGCTAGCCTAGATTCGGACCCCACAGATACGCAGTATTTT. Translation: CSASLDSDPTDTQYF.

In this sample, this clonotype turned up many times. This chain links TRBV2 with TRBJ2-7, with TRBD1 matching 7 bases. This CDR3 is built from 16 residues. V gave up 7 bases and J gave up 1 base; unmatched junction bases: 13. The germline V gene has CDR1 SNHLY and CDR2 FYNNEI. In nucleotides, the CDR3 is TGTGCCAGCACGGTACCATCGACAGGGCGGTCCTACGAGCAGTACTTC. Its protein is CASTVPSTGRSYEQYF.